This T cell receptor beta chain appears in the sequencing data of a study of CD8 T cells in ankylosing spondylitis. General study results and limits: A number of the motif variants had already been described in reactive arthritis synovial fluid and blood. Blood of patients with ankylosing spondylitis appeared to be characterized by a TCR beta motif of about 8 highly homologous variants.

At least ten counts were recorded for this clonotype. The antigen is undetermined. Making use of molecular barcodes, quantitative 5'-RACE generated TCR beta libraries. MiXCR, applied by TCRdb to the 5' RACE reads, yields one record per CDR3 protein. The sample shows about 140,000 distinct CDR3 sequences, roughly 10% of them seen only once. Sequencing was done on a sample of blood, either unsorted or a sorted T cell fraction (not recorded which). The clonotype was recovered from a female donor with ankylosing spondylitis or in good health (not recorded which).

CDR3 bases: TGTGCCAGCAGTTTTCTCGGGCTAGCCGGGGAGCTGTTTTTT. Its translation is CASSFLGLAGELFF. The rearrangement links TRBV28 to TRBJ2-2; D not certain. The V end lost 3 bases, the J end lost 6 bases, and 11 bases lay between the germline ends. The CDR3 totals 14 residues. CDR1 and CDR2 from the germline V gene are MDHEN and SYDVKM. The complete variable domain, with remaining parts taken from reference TRBV28 and TRBJ2-2, reads DVKVTQSSRYLVKRTGEKVFLECVQDMDHENMFWYRQDPGLGLRLIYFSYDVKMKEKGDIPEGYSVSREKKERFSLILESASTNQTSMYLCASSFLGLAGELFFGEGSRLTVL.